Below, one TCR beta chain is given with its context. This receptor's antigen is unknown. Base-call qualities are not available, and no considerably larger clone is one nucleotide away. These data are taken from a study of CD8 T cells in Susac syndrome (dated by TCRdb to the late 2010s). Broadly, across the study: The study used repertoire sequencing to test whether antigen drove CD8+ T cell activation and differentiation in Susac syndrome.

CDR1 and CDR2, per the germline V gene (reference sequence), are LNHNV and YYDKDF. The CDR3 measures 19 amino acids from cysteine to phenylalanine. Only the CDR3 region is kept as DNA, spanning 57 bases read in frame from base 1. Here V drops 0 bases and J drops 6 bases, and the junction holds 14 bases not matched to any gene. RNA was extracted with the RNeasy kit and roughly 0.45 to 1 ug was reverse transcribed using random hexamers. TCR beta CDR3 regions were amplified with the immunoSEQ multiplex PCR assay covering 54 Vbeta and 13 Jbeta segments. Bias from PCR amplification was corrected by using a synthetic template baseline for primer optimization and for computational correction. The authors processed their data as follows. Reads were assigned to V, D and J genes according to IMGT and analyzed in immunoSEQ Analyzer, with only productive sequences retained. To calculate clonality, Shannon entropy was normalized by log2 of the number of productive unique sequences and then subtracted from one. For each patient and control, public and private clones were evaluated among the 100 most prevalent clones. Clones were defined as Susac-specific if absent from the healthy and MS cohorts, from more than 900 published viral clones and from other ImmuneACCESS disease sequences. Clones were called with MiXCR by TCRdb after fastp trimmed the public reads at Q25, and only in-frame beta chains were retained. Each record represents a unique CDR3 protein, reported with the most common genes and DNA among its rows. None of the V and J calls come from the authors' own analysis; TCRdb made them. The sample table shows approximately 210,000 distinct CDR3 sequences, and 95% are seen once. Around 0.099% of the sample goes to the ten largest clones.

What the work shows at the level of the full study, not this receptor alone: The study acknowledged that relatively few individuals were included in the TCR sequencing and HLA analysis.

High-throughput TCR beta sequencing profiled peripheral blood CD8+ and CD4+ T cells from healthy donors, Susac syndrome patients and multiple sclerosis patients. Multiple sclerosis controls were treatment-naive patients with stable or active relapsing-remitting disease fulfilling revised McDonald criteria. Bulk CD8+ and CD4+ T cells were purified by magnetic negative isolation, while CD8+ TEMRA cells were enriched using FACS. Blood was drawn into EDTA tubes, processed within 24 hours, and PBMCs were isolated by density gradient centrifugation. PBMCs intended for TCR sequencing were frozen in liquid nitrogen and were later thawed in a 37 degrees C water bath. Purity of sorted or isolated CD4+, CD8+ and CD8+ TEMRA cells was at least 90%.

The material sequenced was CD4+ T cells from PBMCs. This clonotype was obtained from a human donor with multiple sclerosis. The chain joins TRBV15 to TRBJ2-2; TRBD1 agrees with 9 junctional bases. The CDR3 sequence is CATSRDLARGQGRAGELFF. The DNA is as follows: TGTGCCACCAGCAGAGATCTAGCCAGGGGACAGGGCCGGGCCGGGGAGCTGTTTTTT.